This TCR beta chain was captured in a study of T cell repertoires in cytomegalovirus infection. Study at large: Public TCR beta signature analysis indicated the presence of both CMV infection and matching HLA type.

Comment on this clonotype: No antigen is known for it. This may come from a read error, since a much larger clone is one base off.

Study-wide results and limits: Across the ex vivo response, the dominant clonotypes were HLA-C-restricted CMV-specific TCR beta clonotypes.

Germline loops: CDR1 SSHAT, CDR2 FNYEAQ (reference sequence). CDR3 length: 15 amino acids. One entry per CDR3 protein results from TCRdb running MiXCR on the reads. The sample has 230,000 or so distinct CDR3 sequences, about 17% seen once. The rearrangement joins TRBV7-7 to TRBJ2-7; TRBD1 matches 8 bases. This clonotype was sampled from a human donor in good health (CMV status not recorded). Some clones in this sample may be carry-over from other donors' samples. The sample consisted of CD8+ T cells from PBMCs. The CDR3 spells CASSPGTGTSYELYF. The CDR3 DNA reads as TGTGCCAGCAGCCCCGGGACAGGAACTTCCTACGAGCTGTACTTC.